This TCR beta chain was documented in a study of PD-L1 blockade in urothelial cancer. At the level of the study: Patients arrived having already received 0 to 3 prior chemotherapy regimens.

The sample's time point: pretreatment peripheral blood. The protocol was immunoSEQ multiplex PCR, while the TCRdb copy is restricted to in-frame clones and leaves out a portion. The sample records tens of thousands of clones, approximately 81% being singletons. The CDR3 consists of 13 residues. From germline, CDR1 is SGHTS and CDR2 YDEGEE. V dropped 4 bases and J dropped 7; count of bases not matched to a gene: 4. The chain joins TRBV5-8 to TRBJ2-2; 7 nucleotides match TRBD1. The sequenced sample was PBMCs, obtained around atezolizumab (anti-PD-L1) treatment. The clonotype originates from a man in his sixties or seventies with urothelial cancer. This CDR3 is CASSRGGGGELFF. As DNA, the CDR3 is TGTGCCAGCAGCCGAGGGGGCGGCGGGGAGCTGTTTTTT.